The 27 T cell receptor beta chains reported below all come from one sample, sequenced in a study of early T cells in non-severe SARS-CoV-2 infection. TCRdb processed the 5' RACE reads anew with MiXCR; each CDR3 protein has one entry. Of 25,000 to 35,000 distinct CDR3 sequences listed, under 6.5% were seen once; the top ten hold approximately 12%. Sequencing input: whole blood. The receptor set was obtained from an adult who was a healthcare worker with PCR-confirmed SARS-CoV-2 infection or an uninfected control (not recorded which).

This CDR3 is CASDAQGTDSEAFF. DNA for the CDR3: TGTGCCAGCGATGCACAGGGGACCGACTCTGAAGCTTTCTTT. The chain carries TRBV2 and TRBJ1-1; TRBD1 matches 7 bases. The CDR3 is 14 residues long. V trimming: 8 bases; J trimming: 6 bases; junction bases outside the gene matches: 12. Germline lookup yields CDR1 SNHLY and CDR2 FYNNEI.

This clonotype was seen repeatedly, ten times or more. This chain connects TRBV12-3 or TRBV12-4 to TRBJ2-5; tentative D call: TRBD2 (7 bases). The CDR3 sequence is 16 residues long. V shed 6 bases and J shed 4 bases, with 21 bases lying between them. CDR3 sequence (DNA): TGTGCCAGCAGCATCTCGTCCGGGGGGCTTGGAGAGACCCAGTACTTC. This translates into CASSISSGGLGETQYF.

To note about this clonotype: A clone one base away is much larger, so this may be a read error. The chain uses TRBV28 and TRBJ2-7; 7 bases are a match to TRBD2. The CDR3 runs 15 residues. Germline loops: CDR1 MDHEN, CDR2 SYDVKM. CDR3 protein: CASILWEGPAHEQYF. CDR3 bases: TGTGCCAGCATTTTATGGGAGGGTCCGGCGCACGAGCAGTACTTC.

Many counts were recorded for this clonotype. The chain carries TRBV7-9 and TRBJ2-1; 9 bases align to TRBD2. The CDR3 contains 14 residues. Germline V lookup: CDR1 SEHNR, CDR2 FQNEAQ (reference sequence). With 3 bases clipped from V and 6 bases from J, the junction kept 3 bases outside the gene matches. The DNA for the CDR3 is TGTGCCAGCAGCTTCCTGACTAGCGGCAATGAGCAGTTCTTC. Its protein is CASSFLTSGNEQFF.

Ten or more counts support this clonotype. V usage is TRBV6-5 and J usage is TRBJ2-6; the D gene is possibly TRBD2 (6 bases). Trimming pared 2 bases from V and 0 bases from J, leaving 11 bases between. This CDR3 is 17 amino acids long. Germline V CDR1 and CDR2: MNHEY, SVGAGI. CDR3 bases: TGTGCCAGCAGTTACGACCCGGAGGGCTCTGGGGCCAACGTCCTGACTTTC. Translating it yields CASSYDPEGSGANVLTF.

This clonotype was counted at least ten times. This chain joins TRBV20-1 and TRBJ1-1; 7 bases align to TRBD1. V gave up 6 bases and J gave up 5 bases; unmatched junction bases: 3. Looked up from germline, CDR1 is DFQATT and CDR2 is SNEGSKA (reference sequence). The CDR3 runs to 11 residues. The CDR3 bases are TGCAGTGCAGTGGGACAGACTGAAGCTTTCTTT. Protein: CSAVGQTEAFF.

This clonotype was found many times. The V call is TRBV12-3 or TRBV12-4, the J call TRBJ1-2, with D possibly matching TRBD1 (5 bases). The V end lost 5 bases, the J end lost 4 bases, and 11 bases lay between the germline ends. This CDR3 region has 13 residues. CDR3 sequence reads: CASSRGGTYGYTF. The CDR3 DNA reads TGTGCCAGCAGTCGCGGGGGGACCTATGGCTACACCTTC.

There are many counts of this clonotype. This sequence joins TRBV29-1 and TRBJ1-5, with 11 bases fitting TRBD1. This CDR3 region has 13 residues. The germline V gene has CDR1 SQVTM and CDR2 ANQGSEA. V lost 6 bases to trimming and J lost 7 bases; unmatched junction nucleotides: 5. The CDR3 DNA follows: TGCAGCGTGCTTGGGACAGGGGGACAGCCCCAGCATTTT. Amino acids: CSVLGTGGQPQHF.

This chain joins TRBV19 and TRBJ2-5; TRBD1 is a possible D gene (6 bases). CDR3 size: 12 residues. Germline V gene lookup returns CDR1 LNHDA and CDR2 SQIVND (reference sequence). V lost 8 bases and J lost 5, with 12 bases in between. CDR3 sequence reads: CASAGVGETQYF. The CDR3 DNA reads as TGTGCCAGTGCAGGGGTGGGGGAGACCCAGTACTTC.

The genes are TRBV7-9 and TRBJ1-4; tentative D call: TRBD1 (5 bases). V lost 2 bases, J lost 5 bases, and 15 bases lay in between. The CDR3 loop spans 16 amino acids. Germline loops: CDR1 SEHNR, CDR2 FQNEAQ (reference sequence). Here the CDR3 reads CASSLPTTARNEKLFF. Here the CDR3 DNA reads TGTGCCAGCAGCTTACCGACGACAGCAAGAAATGAAAAACTGTTTTTT.

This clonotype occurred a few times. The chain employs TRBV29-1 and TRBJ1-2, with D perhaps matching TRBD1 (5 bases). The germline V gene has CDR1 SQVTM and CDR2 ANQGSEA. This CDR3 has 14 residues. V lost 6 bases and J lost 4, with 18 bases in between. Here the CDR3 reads CSVTPRPGTYGYTF. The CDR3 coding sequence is TGCAGCGTGACCCCTCGCCCCGGGACCTATGGCTACACCTTC.

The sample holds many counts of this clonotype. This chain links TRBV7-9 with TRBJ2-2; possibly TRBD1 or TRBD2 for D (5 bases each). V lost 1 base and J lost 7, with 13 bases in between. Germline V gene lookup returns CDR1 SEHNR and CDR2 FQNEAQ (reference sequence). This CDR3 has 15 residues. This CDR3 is CASSLGDHDVGELFF. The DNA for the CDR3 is TGTGCCAGCAGCTTAGGGGACCATGACGTCGGGGAGCTGTTTTTT.

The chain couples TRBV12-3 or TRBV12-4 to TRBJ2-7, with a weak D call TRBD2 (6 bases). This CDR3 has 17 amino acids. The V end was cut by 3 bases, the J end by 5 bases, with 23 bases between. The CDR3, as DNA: TGTGCCAGCAGTTTTCTTTTCCCCGGGGGACGAGGCGACGAGCAGTACTTC. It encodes CASSFLFPGGRGDEQYF.

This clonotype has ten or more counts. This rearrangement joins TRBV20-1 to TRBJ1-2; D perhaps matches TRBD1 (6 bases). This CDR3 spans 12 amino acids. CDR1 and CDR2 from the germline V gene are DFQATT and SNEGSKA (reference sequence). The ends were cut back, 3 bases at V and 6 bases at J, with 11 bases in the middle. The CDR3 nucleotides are TGCAGTGCTAGGACAGGCGATCATGGCTACACCTTC. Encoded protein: CSARTGDHGYTF.

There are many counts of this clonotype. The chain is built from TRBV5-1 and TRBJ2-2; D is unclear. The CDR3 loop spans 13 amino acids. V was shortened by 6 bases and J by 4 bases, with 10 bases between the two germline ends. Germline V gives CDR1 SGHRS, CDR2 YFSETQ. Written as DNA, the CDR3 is TGCGCCAGCACTCGGGTCGGCACCGGGGAGCTGTTTTTT. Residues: CASTRVGTGELFF.

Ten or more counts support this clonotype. The CDR3 DNA is TGTGCCAGCAGCTTAGAGGGAGACACCGGGGAGCTGTTTTTT. Translated, it gives CASSLEGDTGELFF. The chain uses TRBV13 and TRBJ2-2; D possibly corresponds to TRBD2 (5 bases). Germline CDR1 reads PRHDT; CDR2 reads FYEKMQ (reference sequence). Trimming left V 1 base short and J 3 bases short, with 6 bases between. CDR3 length: 14 amino acids.

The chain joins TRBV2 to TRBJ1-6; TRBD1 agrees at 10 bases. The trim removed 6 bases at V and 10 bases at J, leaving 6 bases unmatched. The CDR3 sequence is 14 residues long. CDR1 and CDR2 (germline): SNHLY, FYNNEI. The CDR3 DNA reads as TGTGCCAGCAGCGAGACAGGGGGCTTCTCACCCCTCCACTTT. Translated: CASSETGGFSPLHF.

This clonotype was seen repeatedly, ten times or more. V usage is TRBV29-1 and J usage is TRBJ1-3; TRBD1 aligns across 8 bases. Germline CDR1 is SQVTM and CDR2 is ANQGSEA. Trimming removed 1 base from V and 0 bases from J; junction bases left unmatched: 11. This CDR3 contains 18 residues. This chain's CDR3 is CSVEGATGTGHSGNTIYF. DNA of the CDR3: TGCAGCGTTGAAGGGGCGACCGGGACAGGCCACTCTGGAAACACCATATATTTT.

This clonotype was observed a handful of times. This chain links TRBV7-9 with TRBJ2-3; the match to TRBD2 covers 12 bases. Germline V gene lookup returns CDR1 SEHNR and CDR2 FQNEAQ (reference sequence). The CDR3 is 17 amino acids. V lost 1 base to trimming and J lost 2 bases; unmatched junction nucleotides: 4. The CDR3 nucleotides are TGTGCCAGCAGCTTAGGGCTAGCGGGGGGGACCACAGATACGCAGTATTTT. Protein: CASSLGLAGGTTDTQYF. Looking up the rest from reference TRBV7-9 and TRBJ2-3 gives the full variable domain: DTGVSQNPRHKITKRGQNVTFRCDPISEHNRLYWYRQTLGQGPEFLTYFQNEAQLEKSRLLSDRFSAERPKGSFSTLEIQRTEQGDSAMYLCASSLGLAGGTTDTQYFGPGTRLTVL.

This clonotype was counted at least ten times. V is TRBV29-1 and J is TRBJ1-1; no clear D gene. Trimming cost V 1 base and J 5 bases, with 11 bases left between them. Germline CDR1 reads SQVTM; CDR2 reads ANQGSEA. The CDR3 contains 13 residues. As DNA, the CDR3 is TGCAGCGTTGAAGTTGGAGCGGGGACTGAAGCTTTCTTT. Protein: CSVEVGAGTEAFF.

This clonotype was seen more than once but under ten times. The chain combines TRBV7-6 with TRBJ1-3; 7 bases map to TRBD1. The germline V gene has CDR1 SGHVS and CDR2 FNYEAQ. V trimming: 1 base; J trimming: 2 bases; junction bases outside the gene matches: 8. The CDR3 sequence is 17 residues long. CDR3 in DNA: TGTGCCAGCAGCTTAGAGACAGGGAAGATAACTGGAAACACCATATATTTT. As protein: CASSLETGKITGNTIYF.

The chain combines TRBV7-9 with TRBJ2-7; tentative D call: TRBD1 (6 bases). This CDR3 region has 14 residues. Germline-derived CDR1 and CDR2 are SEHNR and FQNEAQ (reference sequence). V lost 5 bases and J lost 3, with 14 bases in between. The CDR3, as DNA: TGTGCCAGCAGCCCACAGGGATTACGCTACGAGCAGTACTTC. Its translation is CASSPQGLRYEQYF.

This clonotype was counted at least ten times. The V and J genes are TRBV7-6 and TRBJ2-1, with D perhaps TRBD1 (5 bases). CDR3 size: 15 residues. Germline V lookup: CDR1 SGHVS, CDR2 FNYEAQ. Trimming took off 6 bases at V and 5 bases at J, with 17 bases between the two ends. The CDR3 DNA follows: TGTGCCAGCAGATCCCACAAAGACAGCCACAATGAGCAGTTCTTC. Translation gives CASRSHKDSHNEQFF.

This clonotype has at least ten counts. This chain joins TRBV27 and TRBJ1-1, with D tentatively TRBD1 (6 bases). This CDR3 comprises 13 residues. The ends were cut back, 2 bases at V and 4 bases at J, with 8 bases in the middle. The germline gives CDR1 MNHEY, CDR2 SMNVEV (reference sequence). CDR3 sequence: CASSLRGSTEAFF. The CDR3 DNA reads TGTGCCAGCAGTTTAAGGGGGTCCACTGAAGCTTTCTTT.

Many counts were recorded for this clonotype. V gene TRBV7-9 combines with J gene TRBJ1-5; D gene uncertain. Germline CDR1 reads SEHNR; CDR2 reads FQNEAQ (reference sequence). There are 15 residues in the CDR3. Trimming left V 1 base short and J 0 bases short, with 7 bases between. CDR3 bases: TGTGCCAGCAGCTTAGATGGTTATAGCAATCAGCCCCAGCATTTT. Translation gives CASSLDGYSNQPQHF.

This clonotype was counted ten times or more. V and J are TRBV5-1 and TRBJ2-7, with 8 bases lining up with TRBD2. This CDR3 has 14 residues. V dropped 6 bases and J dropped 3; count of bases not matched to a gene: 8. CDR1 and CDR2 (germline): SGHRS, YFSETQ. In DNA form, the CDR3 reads TGCGCCAGCATGGAGGGACTAGGGGGCTACGAGCAGTACTTC. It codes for CASMEGLGGYEQYF.

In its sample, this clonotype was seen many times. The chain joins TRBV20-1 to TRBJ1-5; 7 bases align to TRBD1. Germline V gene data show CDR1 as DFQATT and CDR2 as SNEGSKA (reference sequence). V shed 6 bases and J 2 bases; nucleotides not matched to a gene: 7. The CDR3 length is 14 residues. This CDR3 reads CSASVGTGNQPQHF. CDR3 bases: TGCAGTGCCAGTGTTGGGACAGGCAATCAGCCCCAGCATTTT.